This T cell receptor (beta chain) is drawn from a study of cytomegalovirus exposure and HLA in healthy donors. Germline assignment: CDR1 SGHVS and CDR2 FQNEAQ. The ends lost 5 bases at V and 3 bases at J; junction bases unmatched: 6. This CDR3 is built from 15 residues. PCR used 60 Vbeta primers and 13 Jbeta primers. Here immunoSEQ multiplex PCR was the method, and the copy in TCRdb shows in-frame clones only, minus some. The sample includes some 160,000 clones, around 85% of them seen just once. V gene TRBV7-8 combines with J gene TRBJ2-7; TRBD1 matches 11 bases. The TCR sequence derives from a male donor in good health and CMV-seronegative. The sample was PBMCs. CDR3 in DNA: TGTGCCAGCAGCCCCCGGACAGGGGGCGTCTACGAGCAGTACTTC. It yields the protein CASSPRTGGVYEQYF.